This T cell receptor beta chain was captured in a study of read filtering for tumor transcriptome and immune sequencing. Notes on the study in general: IR-seq and RNA-seq agreed better without single-read clonotypes.

Ten or more counts support this clonotype. The antigen remains undetermined. From approximately 430 ng of RNA, a library with molecular barcoded alpha/delta and beta/gamma adaptors was made. One entry per CDR3 protein, called by TCRdb with MiXCR from the reads. There are about 38,000 distinct CDR3 sequences in the sample; 12% to 15% occur only once, and 18% lies in the top ten. Sampling of bone marrow took place during active disease in every patient. Trimming took 5 bases from V and 6 from J; bases not matched to a gene: 10. The CDR3 runs 14 residues. CDR1 is DFQATT and CDR2 is SNEGSKA in the germline V gene (reference sequence).

The V gene is TRBV20-1, the J gene TRBJ2-3; TRBD1 matches at 8 bases. This TCR came from a donor aged 40 or over with multiple myeloma. The specimen was a population of CD138-negative cells sorted from bone marrow. CDR3 DNA sequence: TGCAGTGCTGGACGGACAGGGATGGGGGATACGCAGTATTTT. Amino acids: CSAGRTGMGDTQYF.